The 16 T cell receptor beta chains presented below share a single source sample, sequenced in a study of shared clonotypes between healthy human individuals. Sequencing was performed with immunoSEQ multiplex PCR; in TCRdb, only in-frame clones are kept and a portion is missing. The repertoire has approximately 510,000 clones, around 74% of them found once; the top ten carry over 10%. What was sequenced was PBMCs. These receptors were collected from a woman aged 40 to 49 in good health. Some clones in this sample may be carry-over from other donors' samples.

The J gene is TRBJ1-4, the V gene TRBV7-2, with a weak D call TRBD1 (6 bases). The CDR3 sequence is 16 residues long. V lost 5 bases and J 8 bases, leaving 21 bases between the germline ends. Germline V gene lookup returns CDR1 SGHTA and CDR2 FQGNSA. The CDR3 DNA is TGTGCCAGCAGCGCCGGAGGGCCAGGGGAAGGGGAAAAACTGTTTTTT. It encodes CASSAGGPGEGEKLFF.

The J gene is TRBJ1-4, the V gene TRBV19; 7 positions agree with TRBD1. Trimming cost V 5 bases and J 0 bases; bases outside gene matches: 15. Germline values: CDR1 LNHDA, CDR2 SQIVND (reference sequence). The CDR3 sequence is 19 residues long. In nucleotides, the CDR3 is TGTGCCAGTAGTCCGCATCGCCAGGGGGTACTTGCAACTAATGAAAAACTGTTTTTT. Encoded protein: CASSPHRQGVLATNEKLFF.

The rearrangement joins TRBV28 to TRBJ2-7, with D unresolved. Germline lookup yields CDR1 MDHEN and CDR2 SYDVKM. V was shortened by 3 bases and J by 0 bases, with 15 bases between the two germline ends. This CDR3 is 16 amino acids long. The CDR3 here is CASSLRSVSSSYEQYF. Written as DNA, the CDR3 is TGTGCCAGCAGTTTGAGGTCTGTCTCGAGCTCCTACGAGCAGTACTTC.

The chain couples TRBV11-2 to TRBJ2-5, with 11 bases lining up with TRBD1. In germline, CDR1 is SGHAT, CDR2 FQNNGV. This CDR3 has 14 amino acids. After removal of 4 bases from V and 3 bases from J, the junction contained 1 base not matched to a gene. In DNA, the CDR3 is TGTGCCAGCAGCTCGGGACAGGGGGAAGAGACCCAGTACTTC. Encoded protein: CASSSGQGEETQYF.

This chain joins TRBV21-1 and TRBJ2-7. TRBV21-1 corresponds to a pseudogene. The CDR3 extends over 11 amino acids. Here the CDR3 DNA reads TGTGCCAGCAGCATCGGGCAACCTCCACCTTTC. This encodes CASSIGQPPPF.

The V and J genes are TRBV19 and TRBJ1-5; possibly TRBD1 for D (5 bases). CDR1 is LNHDA, CDR2 SQIVND, per germline (reference sequence). V was clipped by 5 bases and J by 3 bases, with 14 bases between them. CDR3 size: 15 residues. The CDR3 DNA follows: TGTGCCAGTAGTCCAAGACAGAATTCCAATCAGCCCCAGCATTTT. It is translated as CASSPRQNSNQPQHF.

This chain joins TRBV5-1 and TRBJ2-2; D perhaps matches TRBD1 (5 bases). CDR3 length: 14 residues. V was pared by 3 bases and J by 4 bases, with 10 bases between. Germline values: CDR1 SGHRS, CDR2 YFSETQ. The DNA for the CDR3 is TGCGCCAGCAGCTACGAGACAGCCACCGGGGAGCTGTTTTTT. This encodes CASSYETATGELFF.

The rearrangement joins TRBV5-1 to TRBJ2-7; D possibly corresponds to TRBD1 (6 bases). CDR1 and CDR2 from the germline V gene are SGHRS and YFSETQ. Trimming took 5 bases from V and 5 from J, leaving 17 bases between them. This CDR3 has 14 residues. Here the CDR3 reads CASSLQGSQNEQYF. As DNA, the CDR3 is TGCGCCAGCAGTTTACAGGGTAGTCAGAACGAGCAGTACTTC.

About this clone: Other DNA sequences from this sample encode an identical CDR3 as well. The gene calls are TRBV2 and TRBJ1-2; tentative D call: TRBD1 (6 bases). CDR1 and CDR2 (germline): SNHLY, FYNNEI. The V end was cut by 8 bases, the J end by 6 bases, with 19 bases between. The CDR3 extends over 14 amino acids. DNA for the CDR3: TGTGCCAGCTCCGACGTCTTCAGGACAGATGGCTACACCTTC. It yields the protein CASSDVFRTDGYTF.

V gene TRBV5-5 combines with J gene TRBJ2-5; TRBD2 might be the D (5 bases). The CDR3 is 14 residues long. The germline CDR1 and CDR2 sequences are SGHKS and YYEKEE (reference sequence). V lost 4 bases and J lost 5, with 15 bases in between. The CDR3 sequence is CASSRPRSGETQYF. The CDR3 DNA follows: TGTGCCAGCAGCCGGCCTAGGTCGGGGGAGACCCAGTACTTC.

The gene calls are TRBV5-4 and TRBJ2-7, with 9 bases matching TRBD2. Germline V gene data show CDR1 as SGHNT and CDR2 as YYREEE (reference sequence). V lost 3 bases and J lost 3; bases outside the gene matches: 4. The CDR3 length is 14 residues. The CDR3 region has the DNA TGTGCCAGCAGCTCACGGACTAGCGACTACGAGCAGTACTTC. Translation gives CASSSRTSDYEQYF.

This rearrangement joins TRBV7-9 to TRBJ1-5; D is unresolved. The CDR3 spans 14 residues. Germline V gene lookup returns CDR1 SEHNR and CDR2 FQNEAQ (reference sequence). V was trimmed by 1 base and J by 6 bases, leaving 10 bases between them. The CDR3 is CASSLGGVTQPQHF. The CDR3 DNA reads TGTGCCAGCAGCTTAGGCGGGGTTACTCAGCCCCAGCATTTT.

The chain uses TRBV9 and TRBJ1-1; tentatively, D is TRBD1 (6 bases). The CDR3 totals 14 residues. CDR1 and CDR2 (germline): SGDLS, YYNGEE. V was cut by 2 bases and J by 2 bases, with 10 bases left in between. The chain's CDR3 is CASSVTGTNTEAFF. The DNA for the CDR3 is TGTGCCAGCAGCGTCACAGGGACTAACACTGAAGCTTTCTTT.

The chain carries TRBV5-6 and TRBJ2-7; D is uncertain. Trimming left V 4 bases short and J 4 bases short, with 18 bases between. This CDR3 contains 15 residues. CDR1 and CDR2 (germline): SGHDT, YYEEEE. CDR3 DNA sequence: TGTGCCAGCAGCCAAGGAGCAGGCTCTTTTTACGAGCAGTACTTC. Translated, it gives CASSQGAGSFYEQYF.

The chain joins TRBV7-3 to TRBJ2-6; D not resolved. Trimming left V 5 bases short and J 0 bases short, with 8 bases between. This CDR3 comprises 15 residues. Germline assignment: CDR1 SGHTA and CDR2 FQGTGA. The DNA for the CDR3 is TGTGCCAGCAGCCTCGATGTCTCTGGGGCCAACGTCCTGACTTTC. It codes for CASSLDVSGANVLTF. The full variable domain, its missing parts supplied by reference TRBV7-3 and TRBJ2-6, is GAGVSQTPSNKVTEKGKYVELRCDPISGHTALYWYRQSLGQGPEFLIYFQGTGAADDSGLPNDRFFAVRPEGSVSTLKIQRTERGDSAVYLCASSLDVSGANVLTFGAGSRLTVL.

This clone has just one count. V and J are TRBV10-3 and TRBJ2-7, with 8 bases lining up with TRBD2. CDR1 and CDR2 from the germline V gene are ENHRY and SYGVKD. The junction had 10 bases not matched to a gene; V was cut back by 10 bases and J by 2 bases. This CDR3 has 14 amino acids. DNA for the CDR3: TGTGCCACCTCTAGCGGGTCCCCCCCCTACGAGCAGTACTTC. It is translated as CATSSGSPPYEQYF.